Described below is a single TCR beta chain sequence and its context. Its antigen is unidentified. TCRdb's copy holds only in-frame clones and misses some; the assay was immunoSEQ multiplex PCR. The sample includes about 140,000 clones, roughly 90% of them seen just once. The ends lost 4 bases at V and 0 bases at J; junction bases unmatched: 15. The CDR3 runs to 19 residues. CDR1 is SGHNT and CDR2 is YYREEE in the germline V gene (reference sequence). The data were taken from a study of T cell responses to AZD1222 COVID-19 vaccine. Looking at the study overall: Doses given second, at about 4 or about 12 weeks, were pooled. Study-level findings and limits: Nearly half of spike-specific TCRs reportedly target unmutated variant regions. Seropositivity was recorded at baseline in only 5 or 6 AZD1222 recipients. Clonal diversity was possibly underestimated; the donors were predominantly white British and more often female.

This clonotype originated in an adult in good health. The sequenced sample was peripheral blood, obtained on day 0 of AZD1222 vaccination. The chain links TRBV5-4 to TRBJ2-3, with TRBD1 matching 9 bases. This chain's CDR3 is CASSPLDRGGQASTDTQYF. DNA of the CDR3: TGTGCCAGCAGCCCACTTGACAGGGGGGGCCAGGCTAGCACAGATACGCAGTATTTT.